A selection of T cell receptor beta chains follows, all from one sample in a study of metastatic and nonmetastatic thyroid tumors. Through MiXCR, TCRdb re-clonotyped the PCR reads. The table has 4,000 to 5,000 clones, less than 30% seen once. The sequenced material came from adjacent normal tissue. The receptors come from a female donor with papillary thyroid cancer or a benign thyroid nodule (not recorded which). Some clones in this sample may be carry-over from other donors' samples. Both conserved end residues are part of each CDR3. A D gene is named only where the DNA matches it firmly. Rows give clone size only sometimes, using once, few, many, or a class for an expanded clone.

D gene	CDR3 length	clone size	V gene	J gene	CDR3 DNA	CDR3 protein
.	14	medium-sized	TRBV4-1	TRBJ1-5	TGCGCCAGCAGCCAAGTTGTCGGCAATCAGCCCCAGCATTTT	CASSQVVGNQPQHF
.	14	.	TRBV5-1	TRBJ1-2	TGCGCCAGCAGCGATGGGGGGCCGGTGGGCGGCTACACCTTC	CASSDGGPVGGYTF
TRBD1	17	many	TRBV3-1	TRBJ1-5	TGTGCCAGCAGCCAAGATACCGGACAGGGCGGCTCTCAGCCCCAGCATTTT	CASSQDTGQGGSQPQHF
TRBD1	18	few	TRBV13	TRBJ1-2	TGTGCCAGCAGCCGGGGAGAGACCGGACAGGGGAGTGTCTATGGCTACACCTTC	CASSRGETGQGSVYGYTF
.	15	.	TRBV20-1	TRBJ2-3	TGCAGTGCTAGAGATAGGCAGGACTTCACAGATACGCAGTATTTT	CSARDRQDFTDTQYF
TRBD1	15	.	TRBV4-1	TRBJ2-7	TGCGCCAGCAGCCAAGTTTTGACAGGGGTCTACGAGCAGTACTTC	CASSQVLTGVYEQYF
.	11	medium-sized	TRBV29-1	TRBJ2-2	TGCAGCGTTGTCGGTCCTGGTGGGCTGTTTTTT	CSVVGPGGLFF
.	13	.	TRBV11-2	TRBJ1-4	TGTGCCAGCAGCTTAACTACAGTGGAAAAACTGTTTTTT	CASSLTTVEKLFF
TRBD1	14	.	TRBV30	TRBJ1-1	TGTGCCTGGAGGAGGACAGGGAGGAACACTGAAGCTTTCTTT	CAWRRTGRNTEAFF
TRBD2	12	.	TRBV28	TRBJ2-7	TGTGCCAGCACCACTTCGGGGGGCGAGCAGTACTTC	CASTTSGGEQYF
.	13	medium-sized	TRBV12-3/TRBV12-4	TRBJ1-2	TGTGCCAGCAGTTTAGGGGGGTATAGTGGCTACACCTTC	CASSLGGYSGYTF
TRBD1	14	.	TRBV7-6	TRBJ1-3	TGTGCCAGCAGCCCTCCGGGACAGGGAAACACCATATATTTT	CASSPPGQGNTIYF
.	16	.	TRBV24-1	TRBJ2-3	TGTGCCACCAGTTATTTGGGCGGGGGCGGCACAGATACGCAGTATTTT	CATSYLGGGGTDTQYF
TRBD2	18	.	TRBV19	TRBJ2-1	TGTGCCAGTAGTCCCGGGACTAGCTCAACCGGGGTTCACAATGAGCAGTTCTTC	CASSPGTSSTGVHNEQFF
.	12	few	TRBV11-2	TRBJ2-1	TGTGCCAGCAGCTTAGCCTACAATGAGCAGTTCTTC	CASSLAYNEQFF
.	17	few	TRBV6-1	TRBJ2-2	TGTGCCAGCAGCACTGATCGGAGCGGCCTAAGGACCGGGGAGCTGTTTTTT	CASSTDRSGLRTGELFF
.	14	.	TRBV20-1	TRBJ1-1	TGCAGTGCTAGATTTGGAGGGGGGAGCACTGAAGCTTTCTTT	CSARFGGGSTEAFF
.	13	few	TRBV12-3/TRBV12-4	TRBJ2-2	TGTGCCAGCAAAGGACAAAACACCGGGGAGCTGTTTTTT	CASKGQNTGELFF
.	14	medium-sized	TRBV7-3	TRBJ2-3	TGTGCCAGCAGCTTAACTCCGGGCACAGATACGCAGTATTTT	CASSLTPGTDTQYF
TRBD1	14	few	TRBV5-1	TRBJ1-4	TGCGCCAGCAGCTTCTCACAGGGGGATGAAAAACTGTTTTTT	CASSFSQGDEKLFF
TRBD1	14	.	TRBV5-1	TRBJ1-3	TGCGCCAGCAGCCGCGGACAGGCTGGAAACACCATATATTTT	CASSRGQAGNTIYF
.	12	many	TRBV6-1	TRBJ1-4	TGTGCCAGCAGTGAAGCAGGGGGGAAACTGTTTTTT	CASSEAGGKLFF
TRBD2	15	few	TRBV10-2	TRBJ2-1	TGCGCCAGTTCTAGCGGGAGCTGGTTACTCAATGAGCAGTTCTTC	CASSSGSWLLNEQFF
TRBD1	19	medium-sized	TRBV28	TRBJ1-5	TGTGCCAGCAGTTTAGGGTTACGGACAGGGGGCAGAACCAATCAGCCCCAGCATTTT	CASSLGLRTGGRTNQPQHF
.	16	.	TRBV11-2	TRBJ1-3	TGTGCCAGCAGCTTAGATCCCGCTTCGGCTGGAAACACCATATATTTT	CASSLDPASAGNTIYF
TRBD2	13	medium-sized	TRBV28	TRBJ2-1	TGTGCCAGCACGGCGGGAGTGCGGCATGAGCAGTTCTTC	CASTAGVRHEQFF
.	13	few	TRBV7-6	TRBJ2-5	TGTGCCAGCAGCTTAGGGGAGGCAGAGACCCAGTACTTC	CASSLGEAETQYF
TRBD1	14	once	TRBV5-1	TRBJ2-7	TGCGCCAGCAGCCTAGACAGGGACCCCTACGAGCAGTACTTC	CASSLDRDPYEQYF
TRBD2	12	.	TRBV12-3/TRBV12-4	TRBJ2-1	TGTGCCAGCAGACTAGCGGGGAGGGAGCAGTTCTTC	CASRLAGREQFF